Reported below is one T cell receptor beta chain. Its antigen specificity is not known. Base qualities are missing; no much larger clone stands one base away. The immunoSEQ Assay, a bias-controlled multiplex PCR, was used to amplify TCRbeta CDR3 regions from genomic DNA. As for how the authors treated the data: The number of nucleated cells in each sample was estimated by amplification of reference gene primers within the assay. To quantify the absolute abundance of each unique TCRbeta CDR3 rearrangement, sequence reads were collapsed and filtered. For each sample, productive Simpson clonality was calculated by taking the square root of Simpson's diversity index across productive rearrangements. TCRdb mirrors the immuneACCESS table, restricted to in-frame sequences. Some clones are absent from its copies; in checked studies, under half trace to an unresolved V gene, and the reason for the others is unknown. V and J calls and clone size are those listed in that table; D and trimming were worked out from the DNA. Recorded for this sample are some 300,000 clones; over 75% of them occurred a single time. Together, the top ten hold 4% to 5% of the sample.

This sample stems from a study of blood T cell repertoires in COVID-19 (dated by TCRdb to 2020 to 2022). For context, the study as a whole: Samples covering the acute and convalescent phases of COVID-19 were provided by collaborators in the United States, Italy and Spain. HLA class I and class II types, where available, came from metadata supplied by the sample provider rather than from assay-based typing. The repertoires were released in a freely available public database intended as a resource for research on the immune response to SARS-CoV-2. The samples were drawn from two sources: the first 160 participants of the ongoing ImmuneRACE study, and 1,254 subjects contributed by 6 global collaborators. The material from the prospective study consisted of cDNA or gDNA derived from T cells, B-cell-depleted T cells, or PBMCs. The dataset comprised deeply sampled blood TCRbeta repertoires from subjects exposed to, actively infected with, or recovered from COVID-19. Nearly every sample came with metadata listing a de-identified subject ID, COVID-19 status, age in years and sex. What the authors observed across the whole study: The amount of clinical and demographic metadata varied by source and participant and was provided uncurated.

According to the germline V gene (reference sequence), CDR1 reads GTSNPN and CDR2 reads SVGIG. The CDR3 runs 16 amino acids, cysteine and phenylalanine included. Only CDR3 DNA is held: 48 bases, read in frame from base 1. For this chain, trimming is 0 bases at the V end and 4 bases at the J end, and the number of junction bases without a gene match is 7. Participants in the prospective study were aged roughly 18 to 100 years, lived in about two dozen United States geographic areas, and enrolled through a virtual design. Cohort assignment in the prospective study relied on participant-reported clinical history from a screening survey and a study questionnaire. Recovered participants in ImmuneRACE Cohort 3 were defined by two consecutive negative NP/OP PCR tests, clearance by a healthcare professional, or resolution of symptoms. In the prospective study, mobile phlebotomists collected whole blood, serum and a nasopharyngeal or oropharyngeal swab from each participant. Prospective study participants could optionally give additional blood draws and questionnaires over an approximately two-month period. Prospective study blood samples were shipped either frozen or at room temperature before DNA extraction.

This TCR came from a man in his thirties or forties who had recovered from COVID-19. What was sequenced was PBMCs or T cells enriched from blood (not recorded which). The V gene is TRBV30 and the J gene is TRBJ2-2, with 8 bases aligning to TRBD1. The bases are TGTGCCTGGAGTGTCCTATCTACAGGGGGCACCGGGGAGCTGTTTTTT. Its protein is CAWSVLSTGGTGELFF.